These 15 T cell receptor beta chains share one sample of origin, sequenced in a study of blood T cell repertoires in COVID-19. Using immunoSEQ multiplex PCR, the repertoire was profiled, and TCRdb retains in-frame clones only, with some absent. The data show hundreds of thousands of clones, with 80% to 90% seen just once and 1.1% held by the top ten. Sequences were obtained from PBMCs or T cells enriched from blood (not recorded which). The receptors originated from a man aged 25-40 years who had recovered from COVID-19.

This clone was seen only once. The CDR3 protein is CSVGRMNSYEQYF. The CDR3 nucleotides read TGCAGCGTTGGCAGGATGAACTCCTACGAGCAGTACTTC. The gene calls are TRBV29-1 and TRBJ2-7; D uncertain. V was pared by 4 bases and J by 0 bases, with 10 bases between. The CDR3 totals 13 residues. The V gene's germline CDR1 is SQVTM and CDR2 ANQGSEA.

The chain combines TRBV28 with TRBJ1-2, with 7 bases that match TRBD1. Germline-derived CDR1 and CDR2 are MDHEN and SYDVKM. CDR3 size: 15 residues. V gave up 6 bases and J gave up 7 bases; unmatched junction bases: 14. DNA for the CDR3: TGTGCCAGCAGCTACCGTGGTCGGACAGGCTCTGGCTACACCTTC. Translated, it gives CASSYRGRTGSGYTF.

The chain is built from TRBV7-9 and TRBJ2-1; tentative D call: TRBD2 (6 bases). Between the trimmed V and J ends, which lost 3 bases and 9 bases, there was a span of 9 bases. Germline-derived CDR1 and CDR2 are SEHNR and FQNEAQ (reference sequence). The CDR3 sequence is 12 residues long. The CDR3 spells CASSFTGVEQFF. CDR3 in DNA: TGTGCCAGCAGCTTTACGGGGGTTGAGCAGTTCTTC.

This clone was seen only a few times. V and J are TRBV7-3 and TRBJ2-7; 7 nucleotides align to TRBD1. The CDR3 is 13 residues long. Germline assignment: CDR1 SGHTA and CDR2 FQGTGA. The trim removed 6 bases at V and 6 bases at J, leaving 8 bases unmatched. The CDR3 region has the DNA TGTGCCAGCAGTTTACCGGGACAGACCGAGCAGTACTTC. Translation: CASSLPGQTEQYF.

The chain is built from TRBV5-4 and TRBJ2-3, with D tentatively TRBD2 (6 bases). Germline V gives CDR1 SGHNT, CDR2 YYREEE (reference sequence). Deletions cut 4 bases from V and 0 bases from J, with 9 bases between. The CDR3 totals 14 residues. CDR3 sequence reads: CASSIGTSTDTQYF. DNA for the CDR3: TGTGCCAGCAGCATCGGGACTAGCACAGATACGCAGTATTTT.

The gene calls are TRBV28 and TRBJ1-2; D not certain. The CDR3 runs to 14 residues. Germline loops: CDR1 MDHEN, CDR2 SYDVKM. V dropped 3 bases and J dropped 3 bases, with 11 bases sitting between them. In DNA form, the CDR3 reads TGTGCCAGCAGTTTTGTGGGAGGCTACTATGGCTACACCTTC. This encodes CASSFVGGYYGYTF.

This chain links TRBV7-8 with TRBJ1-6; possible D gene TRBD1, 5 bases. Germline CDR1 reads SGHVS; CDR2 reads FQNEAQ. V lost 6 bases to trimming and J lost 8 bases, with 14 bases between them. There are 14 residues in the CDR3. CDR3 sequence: CASRNIGADSPLHF. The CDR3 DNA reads TGTGCCAGCAGGAACATAGGGGCAGATTCACCCCTCCACTTT.

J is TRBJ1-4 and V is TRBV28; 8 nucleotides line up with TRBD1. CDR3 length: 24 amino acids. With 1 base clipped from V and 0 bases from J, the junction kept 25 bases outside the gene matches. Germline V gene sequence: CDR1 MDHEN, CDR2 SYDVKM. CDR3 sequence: CASSLFPTRPTPDRERATNEKLFF. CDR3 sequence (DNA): TGTGCCAGCAGTTTATTCCCCACTCGACCCACCCCGGACAGGGAGAGAGCAACTAATGAAAAACTGTTTTTT.

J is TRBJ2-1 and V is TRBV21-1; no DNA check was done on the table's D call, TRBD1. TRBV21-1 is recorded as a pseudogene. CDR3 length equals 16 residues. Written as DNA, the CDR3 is TGTGCCAGCAGCGACCCTTCCGGGACAGAGGTCATTGAGCAGTTCTTC. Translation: CASSDPSGTEVIEQFF.

The CDR3: CSASTSGTQYF. Written as DNA, the CDR3 is TGCAGTGCTAGTACGTCGGGGACCCAGTACTTC. V is TRBV20-1 and J is TRBJ2-5; D not certain. Germline loops: CDR1 DFQATT, CDR2 SNEGSKA (reference sequence). Trimming removed 3 bases from V and 7 bases from J, with 9 bases in between. The CDR3 loop spans 11 amino acids.

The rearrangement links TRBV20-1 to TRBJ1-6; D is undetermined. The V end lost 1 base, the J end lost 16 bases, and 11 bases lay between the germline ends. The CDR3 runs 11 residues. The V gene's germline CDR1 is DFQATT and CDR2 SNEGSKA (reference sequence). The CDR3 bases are TGCAGTGCTAGAGGAGAGGGCATACTCCACTTT. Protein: CSARGEGILHF.

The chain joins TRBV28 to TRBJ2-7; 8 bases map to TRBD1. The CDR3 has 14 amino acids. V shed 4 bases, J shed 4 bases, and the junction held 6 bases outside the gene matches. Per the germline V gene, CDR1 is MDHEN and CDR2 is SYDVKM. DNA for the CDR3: TGTGCCAGCAGTTCAGGGGGCCTAGTGTACGAGCAGTACTTC. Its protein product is CASSSGGLVYEQYF.

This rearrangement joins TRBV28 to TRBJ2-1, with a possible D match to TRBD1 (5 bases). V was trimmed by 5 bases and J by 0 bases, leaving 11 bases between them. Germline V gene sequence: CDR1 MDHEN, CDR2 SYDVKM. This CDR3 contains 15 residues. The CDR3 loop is CASSPRQRSYNEQFF. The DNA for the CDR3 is TGTGCCAGCAGTCCTCGACAGCGCTCCTACAATGAGCAGTTCTTC.

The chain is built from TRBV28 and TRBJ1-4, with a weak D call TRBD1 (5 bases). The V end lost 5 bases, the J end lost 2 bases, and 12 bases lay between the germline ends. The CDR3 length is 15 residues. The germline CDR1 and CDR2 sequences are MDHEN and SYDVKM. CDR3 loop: CASSEQQVTNEKLFF. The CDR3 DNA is TGTGCCAGCAGTGAACAACAGGTTACTAATGAAAAACTGTTTTTT.

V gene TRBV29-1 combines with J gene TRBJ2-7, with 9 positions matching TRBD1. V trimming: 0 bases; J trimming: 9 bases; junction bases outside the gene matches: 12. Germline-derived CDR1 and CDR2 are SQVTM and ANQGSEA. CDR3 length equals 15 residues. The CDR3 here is CSVEEGSGGTGTQYF. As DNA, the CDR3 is TGCAGCGTTGAAGAAGGCTCTGGGGGGACAGGGACGCAGTACTTC.